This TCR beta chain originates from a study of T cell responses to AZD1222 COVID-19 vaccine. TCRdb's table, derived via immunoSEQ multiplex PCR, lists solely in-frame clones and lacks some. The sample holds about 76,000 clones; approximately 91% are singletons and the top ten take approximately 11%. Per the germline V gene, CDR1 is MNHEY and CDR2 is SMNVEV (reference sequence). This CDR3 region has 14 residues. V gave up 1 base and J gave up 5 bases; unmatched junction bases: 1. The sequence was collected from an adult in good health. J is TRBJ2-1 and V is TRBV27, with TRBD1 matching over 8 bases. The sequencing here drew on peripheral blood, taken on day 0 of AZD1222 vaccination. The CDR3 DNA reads TGTGCCAGCAGTTTATGGACAGGGAACAATGAGCAGTTCTTC. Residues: CASSLWTGNNEQFF.